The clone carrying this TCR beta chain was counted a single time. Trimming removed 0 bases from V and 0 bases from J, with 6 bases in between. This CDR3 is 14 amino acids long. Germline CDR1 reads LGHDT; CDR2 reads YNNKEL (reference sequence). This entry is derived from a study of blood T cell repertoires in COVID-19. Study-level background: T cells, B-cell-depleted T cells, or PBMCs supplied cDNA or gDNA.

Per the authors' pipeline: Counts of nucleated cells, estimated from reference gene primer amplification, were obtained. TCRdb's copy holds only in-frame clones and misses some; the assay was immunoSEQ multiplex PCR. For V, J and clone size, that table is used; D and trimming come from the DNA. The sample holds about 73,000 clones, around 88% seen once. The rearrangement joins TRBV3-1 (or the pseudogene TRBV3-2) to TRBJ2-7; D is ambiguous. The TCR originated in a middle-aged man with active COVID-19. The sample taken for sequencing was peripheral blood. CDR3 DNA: TGTGCCAGCAGCCAAGATCAGTCCTCCTACGAGCAGTACTTC. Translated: CASSQDQSSYEQYF.